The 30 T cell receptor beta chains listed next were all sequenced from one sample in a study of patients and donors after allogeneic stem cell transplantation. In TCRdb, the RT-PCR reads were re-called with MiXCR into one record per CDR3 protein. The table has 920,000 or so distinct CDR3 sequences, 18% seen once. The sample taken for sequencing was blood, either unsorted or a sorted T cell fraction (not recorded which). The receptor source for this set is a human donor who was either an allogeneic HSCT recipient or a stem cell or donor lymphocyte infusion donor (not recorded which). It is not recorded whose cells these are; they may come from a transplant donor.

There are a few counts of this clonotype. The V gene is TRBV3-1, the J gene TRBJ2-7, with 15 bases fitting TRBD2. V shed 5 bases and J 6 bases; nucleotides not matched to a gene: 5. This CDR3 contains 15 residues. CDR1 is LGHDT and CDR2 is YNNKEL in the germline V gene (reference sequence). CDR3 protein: CASSWGLAGGGEQYF. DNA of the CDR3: TGTGCCAGCAGCTGGGGACTAGCGGGAGGTGGCGAGCAGTACTTC.

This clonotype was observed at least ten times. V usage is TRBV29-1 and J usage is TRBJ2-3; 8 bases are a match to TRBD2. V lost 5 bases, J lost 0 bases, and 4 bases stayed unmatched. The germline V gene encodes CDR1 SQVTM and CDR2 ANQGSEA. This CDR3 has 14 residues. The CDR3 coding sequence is TGCAGCGTTAGGACTAGCACCAGCACAGATACGCAGTATTTT. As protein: CSVRTSTSTDTQYF.

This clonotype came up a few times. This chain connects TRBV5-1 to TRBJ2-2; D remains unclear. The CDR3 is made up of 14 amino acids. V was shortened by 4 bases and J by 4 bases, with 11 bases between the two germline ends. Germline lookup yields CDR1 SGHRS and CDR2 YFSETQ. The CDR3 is CASSAAGSTGELFF. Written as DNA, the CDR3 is TGCGCCAGCAGCGCCGCAGGCAGCACCGGGGAGCTGTTTTTT. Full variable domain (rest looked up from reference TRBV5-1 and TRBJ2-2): KAGVTQTPRYLIKTRGQQVTLSCSPISGHRSVSWYQQTPGQGLQFLFEYFSETQRNKGNFPGRFSGRQFSNSRSEMNVSTLELGDSALYLCASSAAGSTGELFFGEGSRLTVL.

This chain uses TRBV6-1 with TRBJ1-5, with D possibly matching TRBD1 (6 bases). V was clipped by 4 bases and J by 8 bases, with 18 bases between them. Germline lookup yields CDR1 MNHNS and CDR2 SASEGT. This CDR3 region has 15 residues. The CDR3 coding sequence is TGTGCCAGCAGTGCCCCAGGGGCGCTAATCAAGCCCCAGCATTTT. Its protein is CASSAPGALIKPQHF.

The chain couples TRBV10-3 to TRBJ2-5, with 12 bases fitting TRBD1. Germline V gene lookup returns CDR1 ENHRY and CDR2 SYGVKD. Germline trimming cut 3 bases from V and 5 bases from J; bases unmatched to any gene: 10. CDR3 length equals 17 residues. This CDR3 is CAISDGEGQGARETQYF. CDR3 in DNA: TGTGCCATCAGTGATGGGGAGGGACAGGGGGCAAGGGAGACCCAGTACTTC.

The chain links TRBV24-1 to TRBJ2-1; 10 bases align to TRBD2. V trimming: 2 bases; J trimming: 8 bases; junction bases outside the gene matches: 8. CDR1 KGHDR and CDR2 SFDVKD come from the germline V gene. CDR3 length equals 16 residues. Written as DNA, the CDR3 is TGTGCCACCAGTGATTCGGCTAGCGGGAGTCAGTATGAGCAGTTCTTC. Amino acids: CATSDSASGSQYEQFF.

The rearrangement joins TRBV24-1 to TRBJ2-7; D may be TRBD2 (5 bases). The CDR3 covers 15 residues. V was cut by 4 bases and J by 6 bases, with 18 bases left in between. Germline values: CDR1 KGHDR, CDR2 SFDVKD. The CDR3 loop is CATSESRAPRGEQYF. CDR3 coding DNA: TGTGCCACCAGTGAATCACGGGCCCCCCGGGGCGAGCAGTACTTC.

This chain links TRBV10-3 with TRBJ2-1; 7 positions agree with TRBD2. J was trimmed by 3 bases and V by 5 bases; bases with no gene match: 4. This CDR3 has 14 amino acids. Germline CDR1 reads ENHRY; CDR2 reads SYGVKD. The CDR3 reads CAISRGDGYNEQFF. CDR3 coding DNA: TGTGCCATCAGTCGGGGGGACGGCTACAATGAGCAGTTCTTC.

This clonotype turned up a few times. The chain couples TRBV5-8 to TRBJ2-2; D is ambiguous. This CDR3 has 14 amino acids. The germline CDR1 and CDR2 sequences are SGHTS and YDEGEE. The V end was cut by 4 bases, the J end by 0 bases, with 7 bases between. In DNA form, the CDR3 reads TGTGCCAGCAGCGAGATGGCGAACACCGGGGAGCTGTTTTTT. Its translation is CASSEMANTGELFF. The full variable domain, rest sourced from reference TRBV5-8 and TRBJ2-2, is EAGVTQSPTHLIKTRGQQATLRCSPISGHTSVYWYQQALGLGLQFLLWYDEGEERNRGNFPPRFSGRQFPNYSSELNVNALELEDSALYLCASSEMANTGELFFGEGSRLTVL.

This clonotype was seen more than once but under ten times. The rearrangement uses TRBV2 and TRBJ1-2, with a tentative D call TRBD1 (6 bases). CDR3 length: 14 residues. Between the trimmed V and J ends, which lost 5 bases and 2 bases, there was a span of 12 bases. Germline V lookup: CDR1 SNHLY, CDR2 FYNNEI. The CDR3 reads CASSSLRGNYGYTF. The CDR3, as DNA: TGTGCCAGCAGTTCACTCAGGGGAAACTATGGCTACACCTTC.

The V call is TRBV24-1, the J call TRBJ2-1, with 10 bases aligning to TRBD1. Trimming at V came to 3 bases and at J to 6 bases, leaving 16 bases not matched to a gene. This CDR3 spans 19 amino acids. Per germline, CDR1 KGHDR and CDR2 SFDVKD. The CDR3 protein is CATSDPPGAGDRGGNEQFF. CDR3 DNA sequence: TGTGCCACCAGTGATCCTCCAGGAGCGGGGGACAGGGGAGGCAATGAGCAGTTCTTC.

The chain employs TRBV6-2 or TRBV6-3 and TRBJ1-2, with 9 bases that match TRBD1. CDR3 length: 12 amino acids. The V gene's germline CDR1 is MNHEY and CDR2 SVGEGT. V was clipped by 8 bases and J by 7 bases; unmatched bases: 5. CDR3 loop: CASRQGESGYTF. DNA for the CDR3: TGTGCCAGCCGACAGGGGGAAAGTGGCTACACCTTC.

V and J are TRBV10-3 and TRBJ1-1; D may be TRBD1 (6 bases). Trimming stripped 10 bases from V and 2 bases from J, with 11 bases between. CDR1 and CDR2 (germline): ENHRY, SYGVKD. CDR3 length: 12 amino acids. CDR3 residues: CATQTGNTEAFF. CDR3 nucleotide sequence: TGTGCCACCCAGACAGGTAACACTGAAGCTTTCTTT.

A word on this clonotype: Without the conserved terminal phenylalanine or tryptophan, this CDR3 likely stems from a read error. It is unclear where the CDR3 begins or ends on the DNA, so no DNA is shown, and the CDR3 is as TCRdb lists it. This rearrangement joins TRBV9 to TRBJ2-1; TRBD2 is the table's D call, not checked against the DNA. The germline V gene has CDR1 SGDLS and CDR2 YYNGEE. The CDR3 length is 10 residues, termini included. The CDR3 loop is CASSGRDFSI.

CDR3 coding DNA: TGCGCCAGCAGCCCACTCCCGGACGGAGTCTACGAGCAGTACTTC. As protein: CASSPLPDGVYEQYF. The V and J genes are TRBV5-1 and TRBJ2-7; no definite D call. This CDR3 is 15 amino acids long. The ends were cut back, 4 bases at V and 3 bases at J, with 17 bases in the middle. Germline lookup yields CDR1 SGHRS and CDR2 YFSETQ.

DNA for the CDR3: TGTGCCAGCAGCCCTCCGGACGAGCAGTACTTC. It codes for CASSPPDEQYF. The rearrangement uses TRBV7-2 and TRBJ2-7; no definite D call. Germline values: CDR1 SGHTA, CDR2 FQGNSA. There are 11 residues in the CDR3. V lost 5 bases to trimming and J lost 5 bases, with 7 bases between them.

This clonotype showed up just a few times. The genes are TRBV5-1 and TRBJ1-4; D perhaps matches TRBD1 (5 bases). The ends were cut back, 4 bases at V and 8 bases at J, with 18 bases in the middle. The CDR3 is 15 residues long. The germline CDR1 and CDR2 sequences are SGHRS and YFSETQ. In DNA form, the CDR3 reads TGCGCCAGCAGCCCAGCGATCGGGACGGTGGAAAAACTGTTTTTT. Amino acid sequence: CASSPAIGTVEKLFF.

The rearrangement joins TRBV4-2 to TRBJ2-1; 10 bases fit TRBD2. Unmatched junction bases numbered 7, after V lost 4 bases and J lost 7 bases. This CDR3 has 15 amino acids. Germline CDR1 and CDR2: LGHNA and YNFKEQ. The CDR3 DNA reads TGTGCCAGCAGCCCTAGCGGGAGCGTACGGAATGAGCAGTTCTTC. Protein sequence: CASSPSGSVRNEQFF.

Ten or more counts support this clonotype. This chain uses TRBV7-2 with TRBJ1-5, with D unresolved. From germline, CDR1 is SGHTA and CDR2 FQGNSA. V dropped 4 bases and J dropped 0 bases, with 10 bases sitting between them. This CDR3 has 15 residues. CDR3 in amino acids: CASSYFLGSNQPQHF. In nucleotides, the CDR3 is TGTGCCAGCAGCTACTTTTTGGGTAGCAATCAGCCCCAGCATTTT. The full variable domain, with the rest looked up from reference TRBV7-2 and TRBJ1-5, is GAGVSQSPSNKVTEKGKDVELRCDPISGHTALYWYRQSLGQGLEFLIYFQGNSAPDKSGLPSDRFSAERTGGSVSTLTIQRTQQEDSAVYLCASSYFLGSNQPQHFGDGTRLSIL.

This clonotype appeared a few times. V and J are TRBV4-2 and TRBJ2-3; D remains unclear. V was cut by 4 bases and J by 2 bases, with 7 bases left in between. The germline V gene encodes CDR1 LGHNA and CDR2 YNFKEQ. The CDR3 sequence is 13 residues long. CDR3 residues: CASSRHSTDTQYF. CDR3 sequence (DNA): TGTGCCAGCAGCCGCCACTCCACAGATACGCAGTATTTT.

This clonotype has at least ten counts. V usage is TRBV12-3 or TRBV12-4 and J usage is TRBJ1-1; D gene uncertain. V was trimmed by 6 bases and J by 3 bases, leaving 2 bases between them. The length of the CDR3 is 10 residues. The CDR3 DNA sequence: TGTGCCAGCAGGGACACTGAAGCTTTCTTT. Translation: CASRDTEAFF.

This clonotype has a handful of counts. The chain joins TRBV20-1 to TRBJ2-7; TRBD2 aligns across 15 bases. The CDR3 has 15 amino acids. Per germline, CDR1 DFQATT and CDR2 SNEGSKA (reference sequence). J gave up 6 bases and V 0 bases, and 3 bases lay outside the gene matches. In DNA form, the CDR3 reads TGCAGTGCTAGAGATATGGGACTAGCGGGAGGCGAGCAGTACTTC. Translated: CSARDMGLAGGEQYF.

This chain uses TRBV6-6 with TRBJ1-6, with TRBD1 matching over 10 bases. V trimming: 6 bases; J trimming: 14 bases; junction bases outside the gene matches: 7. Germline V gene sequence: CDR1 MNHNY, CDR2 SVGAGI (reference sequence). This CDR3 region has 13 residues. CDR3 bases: TGTGCCAGCAGCGGACAGGGGGTTGGGGCCCTCCACTTT. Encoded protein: CASSGQGVGALHF.

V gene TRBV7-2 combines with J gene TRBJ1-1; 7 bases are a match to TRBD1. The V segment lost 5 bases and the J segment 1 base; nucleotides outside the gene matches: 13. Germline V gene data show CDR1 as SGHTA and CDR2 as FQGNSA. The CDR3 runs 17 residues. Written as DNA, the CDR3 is TGTGCCAGCAGCAATGGACAGGCTTATGATAGGAACACTGAAGCTTTCTTT. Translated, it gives CASSNGQAYDRNTEAFF. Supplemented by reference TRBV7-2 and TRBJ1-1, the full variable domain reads GAGVSQSPSNKVTEKGKDVELRCDPISGHTALYWYRQSLGQGLEFLIYFQGNSAPDKSGLPSDRFSAERTGGSVSTLTIQRTQQEDSAVYLCASSNGQAYDRNTEAFFGQGTRLTVV.

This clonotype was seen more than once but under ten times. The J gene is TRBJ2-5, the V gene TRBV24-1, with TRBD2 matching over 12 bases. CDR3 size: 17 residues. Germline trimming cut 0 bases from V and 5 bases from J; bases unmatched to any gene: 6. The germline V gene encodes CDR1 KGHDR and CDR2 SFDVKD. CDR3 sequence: CATSDLSSGRAHETQYF. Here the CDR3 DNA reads TGTGCCACCAGTGATTTGTCTAGCGGGAGGGCCCACGAGACCCAGTACTTC.

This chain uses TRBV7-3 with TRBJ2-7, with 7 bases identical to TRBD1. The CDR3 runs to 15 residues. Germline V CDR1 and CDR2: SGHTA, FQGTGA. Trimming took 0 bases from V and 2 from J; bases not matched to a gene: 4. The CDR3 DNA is TGTGCCAGCAGCTTAACGCGGACAGGCCCCTACGAGCAGTACTTC. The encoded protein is CASSLTRTGPYEQYF.

For the CDR3, the DNA is TGCGCCAGCAGCCTTATCCGGACAGCAGGCACCGGGGAGCTGTTTTTT. Its translation is CASSLIRTAGTGELFF. The chain combines TRBV4-3 with TRBJ2-2, with TRBD1 as a possible D gene (6 bases). Germline V gene sequence: CDR1 LGHNA, CDR2 YSLEER. The CDR3 has 16 amino acids. V was cut by 4 bases and J by 4 bases, with 16 bases left in between.

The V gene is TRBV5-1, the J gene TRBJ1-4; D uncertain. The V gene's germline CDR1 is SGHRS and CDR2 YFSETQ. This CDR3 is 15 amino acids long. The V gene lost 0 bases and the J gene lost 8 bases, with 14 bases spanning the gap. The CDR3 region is CASSLVAGWAEKLFF. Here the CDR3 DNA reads TGCGCCAGCAGCTTGGTAGCCGGCTGGGCGGAAAAACTGTTTTTT.

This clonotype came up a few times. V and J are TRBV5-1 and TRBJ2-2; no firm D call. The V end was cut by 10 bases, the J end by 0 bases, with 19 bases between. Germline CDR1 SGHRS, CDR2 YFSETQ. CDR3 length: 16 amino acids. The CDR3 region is CAASRKTNSNTGELFF. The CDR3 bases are TGCGCCGCCTCGAGAAAGACCAACTCGAACACCGGGGAGCTGTTTTTT.

CDR3 nucleotides: TGTGCCAGCAGTAACCGGGACAAGAACTCTGGAAACACCATATATTTT. This codes for CASSNRDKNSGNTIYF. The chain joins TRBV12-3 or TRBV12-4 to TRBJ1-3; tentatively, D is TRBD1 (6 bases). The CDR3 sequence is 16 residues long. V was trimmed by 5 bases and J by 0 bases, leaving 14 bases between them.